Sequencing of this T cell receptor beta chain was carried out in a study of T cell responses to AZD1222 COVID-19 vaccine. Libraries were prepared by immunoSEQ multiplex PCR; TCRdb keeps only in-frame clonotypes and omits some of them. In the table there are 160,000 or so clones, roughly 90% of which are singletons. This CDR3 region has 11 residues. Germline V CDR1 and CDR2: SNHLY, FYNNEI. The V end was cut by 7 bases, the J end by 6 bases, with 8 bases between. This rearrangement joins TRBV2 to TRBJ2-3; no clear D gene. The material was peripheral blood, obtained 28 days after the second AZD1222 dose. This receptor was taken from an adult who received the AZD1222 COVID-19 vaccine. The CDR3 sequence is CASMSSDTQYF. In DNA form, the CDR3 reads TGTGCCAGCATGAGTTCTGATACGCAGTATTTT.